This T cell receptor (beta chain) is from a study of post-analysis software for immune sequencing data. At the level of the study: The cohort encompassed relapsing-remitting, secondary progressive and progressive-relapsing multiple sclerosis disease courses. Overall study results and limits: Patients with multiple sclerosis recorded significantly lower normalized Chao1 diversity than controls, the study found. About 5 TRBV segments were significantly more frequent in patients than in controls. TRBV5-6, TRBV5-1 and TRBV20-1 were among these segments.

Every TCR beta cDNA library bore unique molecular identifiers. When about 0.85 to 11 million T cells were used, they gave some 540,000 cDNA molecules. TCRdb ran MiXCR on the PCR reads and lists one entry per CDR3 protein. Of about 260,000 distinct CDR3 sequences listed, less than 40% are singletons. The length of the CDR3 is 11 residues. V was trimmed by 7 bases and J by 6 bases, leaving 7 bases between them. Germline V lookup: CDR1 ENHRY, CDR2 SYGVKD. A word on this clonotype: The antigen remains undetermined.

The source is a girl aged 5-17 years with multiple sclerosis. The sequenced sample was blood. The V and J genes are TRBV10-3 and TRBJ2-4; unclear D gene. CDR3 sequence (DNA): TGTGCCATCAAAGACTCAAACATTCAGTACTTC. This translates into CAIKDSNIQYF.